The 20 T cell receptor beta chains listed next were all sequenced from one sample in a study of STAT5B mutations in CD4+ large granular lymphocyte leukemia. Libraries were prepared by immunoSEQ multiplex PCR; TCRdb keeps only in-frame clonotypes and omits some of them. This sample has 30,000 to 40,000 clones; nearly 90% occur once, and the top ten carry less than 3.5%. Sequencing was performed on CD4+ T cells from blood buffy coats. Every receptor here comes from a human donor in good health.

The CDR3 coding sequence is TGTGCCAGCAGCTTAGAGGGACTGATGAACACTGAAGCTTTCTTT. Translating gives CASSLEGLMNTEAFF. The chain combines TRBV7-2 with TRBJ1-1; maybe TRBD1 (5 bases). The CDR3 sequence is 15 residues long. Trimming pared 1 base from V and 0 bases from J, leaving 9 bases between. Germline CDR1 SGHTA, CDR2 FQGNSA.

V gene TRBV7-9 combines with J gene TRBJ2-1; TRBD2 matches at 8 bases. The germline V gene encodes CDR1 SEHNR and CDR2 FQNEAQ (reference sequence). V lost 4 bases and J lost 8; bases outside the gene matches: 10. The CDR3 runs to 15 residues. The CDR3 spells CASSWQAGLDYEQFF. The CDR3 DNA reads TGTGCCAGCAGCTGGCAGGCGGGACTAGACTATGAGCAGTTCTTC.

J is TRBJ1-2 and V is TRBV7-9; possibly TRBD1 for D (5 bases). CDR1 SEHNR and CDR2 FQNEAQ come from the germline V gene (reference sequence). Trimming took off 5 bases at V and 3 bases at J, with 10 bases between the two ends. The CDR3 runs to 13 residues. The CDR3 protein is CASSLGTDYGYTF. CDR3 sequence (DNA): TGTGCCAGCAGCCTCGGGACGGACTATGGCTACACCTTC.

The chain has TRBV14 and TRBJ2-2; D is uncertain. V dropped 1 base and J dropped 5 bases, with 11 bases sitting between them. This CDR3 spans 15 amino acids. The germline CDR1 and CDR2 sequences are SGHDN and FVKESK. The CDR3 DNA is TGTGCCAGCAGCCAAGGACGCCTTCCGACCGGGGAGCTGTTTTTT. Translation: CASSQGRLPTGELFF.

The V call is TRBV18, the J call TRBJ2-2; D might be TRBD1 (6 bases). Trimming took 8 bases from V and 7 from J, leaving 14 bases between them. Germline CDR1 is KGHSH and CDR2 is LQKENI. The CDR3 runs 13 residues. The CDR3 region has the DNA TGTGCCAGCGCACGACAGGCGGACGGGGAGCTGTTTTTT. It specifies CASARQADGELFF.

This rearrangement joins TRBV10-1 to TRBJ2-1; TRBD2 might be the D (5 bases). This CDR3 comprises 13 residues. Germline V gene data show CDR1 as WNHNN and CDR2 as SYGVQD (reference sequence). V was trimmed by 10 bases and J by 5 bases, leaving 15 bases between them. The CDR3 is CAILLGINNEQFF. CDR3 nucleotides: TGCGCCATCTTACTAGGGATCAACAATGAGCAGTTCTTC.

This chain connects TRBV29-1 to TRBJ1-2; D is uncertain. Germline V CDR1 and CDR2: SQVTM, ANQGSEA. The CDR3 length is 11 residues. Trimming removed 7 bases from V and 5 bases from J, with 11 bases in between. CDR3 DNA: TGCAGCGGACGGGGTTTGTATGGCTACACCTTC. Translating gives CSGRGLYGYTF. Filled out from reference TRBV29-1 and TRBJ1-2, the complete variable domain reads SAVISQKPSRDICQRGTSLTIQCQVDSQVTMMFWYRQQPGQSLTLIATANQGSEATYESGFVIDKFPISRPNLTFSTLTVSNMSPEDSSIYLCSGRGLYGYTFGSGTRLTVV.

A single count supports this clone. This chain joins TRBV21-1 and TRBJ2-4; the table assigns TRBD2, which was not confirmed against the DNA. TRBV21-1 is given as a pseudogene. The CDR3 contains 18 residues. The CDR3 bases are TGTGCCAGCAGAACCCCGAGGGTGGGGATTTTGGCCAAAAACATTCAGTACTTC. Protein sequence: CASRTPRVGILAKNIQYF.

In this sample, this clone turned up a few times. The gene calls are TRBV7-6 and TRBJ1-1; maybe TRBD1 (5 bases). The CDR3 contains 13 residues. V gave up 5 bases and J gave up 1 base, with 8 bases separating them. CDR1 is SGHVS and CDR2 is FNYEAQ in the germline V gene. The CDR3 sequence is CASSQTENTEAFF. The CDR3, as DNA: TGTGCCAGCAGCCAGACAGAGAACACTGAAGCTTTCTTT.

The V gene is TRBV27, the J gene TRBJ2-1; tentative D call: TRBD2 (5 bases). Germline V lookup: CDR1 MNHEY, CDR2 SMNVEV (reference sequence). The CDR3 is made up of 15 amino acids. V was cut by 2 bases and J by 0 bases, with 8 bases left in between. The CDR3 spells CASSLPGSSYNEQFF. DNA of the CDR3: TGTGCCAGCAGTTTACCGGGAAGCTCCTACAATGAGCAGTTCTTC.

The V call is TRBV5-4, the J call TRBJ2-2; D unresolved. V lost 7 bases and J lost 3, with 7 bases in between. CDR3 length: 12 amino acids. Germline V gene lookup returns CDR1 SGHNT and CDR2 YYREEE (reference sequence). This CDR3 is CASQGDTGELFF. CDR3 DNA: TGTGCCAGCCAAGGAGACACCGGGGAGCTGTTTTTT.

This chain connects TRBV19 to TRBJ2-1, with a weak D call TRBD2 (6 bases). Germline CDR1 is LNHDA and CDR2 is SQIVND (reference sequence). V was clipped by 0 bases and J by 2 bases, with 11 bases between them. The CDR3 loop spans 16 amino acids. CDR3 residues: CASSIDASATYNEQFF. In DNA form, the CDR3 reads TGTGCCAGTAGTATAGACGCTAGCGCAACCTACAATGAGCAGTTCTTC.

This rearrangement joins TRBV4-3 to TRBJ1-3; D unresolved. This CDR3 is built from 15 residues. V shed 5 bases and J shed 0 bases, with 11 bases lying between them. The V gene's germline CDR1 is LGHNA and CDR2 YSLEER. The CDR3 DNA follows: TGCGCCAGCAGCACGGGCCTTCTCTCTGGAAACACCATATATTTT. Translated: CASSTGLLSGNTIYF.

The rearrangement joins TRBV7-8 to TRBJ1-3; 8 positions agree with TRBD1. V lost 4 bases, J lost 3 bases, and 2 bases stayed unmatched. The CDR3 length is 14 residues. CDR1 and CDR2 from the germline V gene are SGHVS and FQNEAQ. CDR3 sequence: CASSSDRGGNTIYF. The CDR3 nucleotides read TGTGCCAGCAGCTCTGACAGGGGTGGAAACACCATATATTTT. Together with reference TRBV7-8 and TRBJ1-3, the CDR3 gives the full variable domain: GAGVSQSPRYKVAKRGQDVALRCDPISGHVSLFWYQQALGQGPEFLTYFQNEAQLDKSGLPSDRFFAERPEGSVSTLKIQRTQQEDSAVYLCASSSDRGGNTIYFGEGSWLTVV.

The chain combines TRBV6-1 with TRBJ1-5; no firm D call. The V end lost 3 bases, the J end lost 9 bases, and 6 bases lay between the germline ends. Germline lookup yields CDR1 MNHNS and CDR2 SASEGT. The CDR3 is 11 residues long. This CDR3 is CASSEVGPQHF. The CDR3 DNA follows: TGTGCCAGCAGTGAGGTTGGGCCCCAGCATTTT.

The chain carries TRBV19 and TRBJ1-5; D remains unclear. With 4 bases removed from V and 4 bases from J, the gap between germline ends came to 8 bases. Germline V gene data show CDR1 as LNHDA and CDR2 as SQIVND (reference sequence). The length of the CDR3 is 13 residues. The CDR3 coding sequence is TGTGCCAGTAGTACAACCACAAATCAGCCCCAGCATTTT. It is translated as CASSTTTNQPQHF.

This chain connects TRBV21-1 to TRBJ2-4; TRBD2, the D gene given by the table, was not confirmed from the DNA. TRBV21-1 is a pseudogene locus. This CDR3 has 16 amino acids. The CDR3 nucleotides read TGTGCCAGCAGCGCGAGGGACTATCTAGCCAAAAACATTCAGTACTTC. This sequence encodes CASSARDYLAKNIQYF.

This chain connects TRBV11-3 to TRBJ1-1; D is uncertain. CDR3 size: 13 residues. Trimming removed 0 bases at V and 2 bases at J, with 4 bases between. Looked up from germline, CDR1 is SGHNT and CDR2 is YENEEA. CDR3 sequence: CASSLDSNTEAFF. The CDR3 region has the DNA TGTGCCAGCAGCTTAGACAGTAACACTGAAGCTTTCTTT.

The V call is TRBV10-3, the J call TRBJ2-7; D uncertain. CDR3 length: 14 residues. V lost 0 bases and J lost 6, with 12 bases in between. Germline V gene lookup returns CDR1 ENHRY and CDR2 SYGVKD. CDR3 DNA sequence: TGTGCCATCAGTGAGTCGTCCAGAGACGGCGAGCAGTACTTC. Amino acids: CAISESSRDGEQYF.

This chain links TRBV6-6 with TRBJ1-1; D call uncertain. V was pared by 2 bases and J by 1 base, with 5 bases between. The CDR3 consists of 13 residues. CDR1 is MNHNY and CDR2 is SVGAGI in the germline V gene (reference sequence). The CDR3 protein is CASSYPPNTEAFF. DNA for the CDR3: TGTGCCAGCAGTTACCCCCCGAACACTGAAGCTTTCTTT.